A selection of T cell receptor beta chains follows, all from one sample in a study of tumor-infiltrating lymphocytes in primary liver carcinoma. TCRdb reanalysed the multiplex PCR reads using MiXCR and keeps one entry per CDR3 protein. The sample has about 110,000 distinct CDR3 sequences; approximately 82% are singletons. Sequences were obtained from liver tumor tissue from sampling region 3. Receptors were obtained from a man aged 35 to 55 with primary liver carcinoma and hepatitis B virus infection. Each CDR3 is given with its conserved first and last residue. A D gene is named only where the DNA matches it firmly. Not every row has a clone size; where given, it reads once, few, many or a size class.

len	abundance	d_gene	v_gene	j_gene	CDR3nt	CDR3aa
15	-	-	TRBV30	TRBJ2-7	TGTGCCCGGACTGTTGACGGCGGTTTGGGGGTGGAGCAGTACTTC	CARTVDGGLGVEQYF
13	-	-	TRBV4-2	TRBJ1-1	TGTGCCAGCAACCAAGATTCCAATGGGAGAGCTTTCTTC	CASNQDSNGRAFF
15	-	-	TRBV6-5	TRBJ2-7	TGTGCTAGCAGTTTAGGGCAGGGAAGAGCCTACGAGCAGTACTTC	CASSLGQGRAYEQYF
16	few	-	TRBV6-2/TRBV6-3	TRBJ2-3	TGTGCCAGCAGCTTCCTAGGACGGCTTGAGGGAGATACGCTGTATTTT	CASSFLGRLEGDTLYF
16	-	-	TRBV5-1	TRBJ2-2	TGCGCCAGCAGCTTACGACACAGGACGAACACCGGGGAGCTGTTATTT	CASSLRHRTNTGELLF
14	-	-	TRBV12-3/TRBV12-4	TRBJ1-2	TGTGCCAGCACCCCGGGGGGCGAGGACTATAGCTACGCCTTC	CASTPGGEDYSYAF
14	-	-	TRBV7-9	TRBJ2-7	TGTACCAGCAGCTTAGGGTCGACTAGGTACGAGCAGTACTTC	CTSSLGSTRYEQYF
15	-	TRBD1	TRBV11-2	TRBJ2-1	TGTGCCAGCAGCTTACAGGGGACAGGCCTTAATGTGCAGTTCTTC	CASSLQGTGLNVQFF
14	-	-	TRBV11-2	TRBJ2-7	TGTGCCAGGAGCTCTAACAGGAACTCCTACAAGCAGTACTTT	CARSSNRNSYKQYF
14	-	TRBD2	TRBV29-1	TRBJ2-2	TGCAGCGTTGCGACTAGCGCGAACACCGATGAGCTGTTTTTT	CSVATSANTDELFF
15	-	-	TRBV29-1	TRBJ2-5	TGCAGGGTTCGGACTAACGGGAGTTGGGCAGAGGCCCAGTACTTC	CRVRTNGSWAEAQYF
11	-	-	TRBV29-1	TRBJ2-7	TGCAGCGTTGAAGGGGGTCACGACAAGTACTTC	CSVEGGHDKYF
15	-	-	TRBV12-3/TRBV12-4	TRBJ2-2	TGTGCCAGTAGTTTGATACAGGGGGGGTCCGGGCAGCTGTTTTTT	CASSLIQGGSGQLFF
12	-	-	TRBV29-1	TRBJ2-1	TGTAGCCTTGAGGGGGGAGGGCGAGAGCAGTTCTTC	CSLEGGGREQFF
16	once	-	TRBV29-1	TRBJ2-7	TGCAGCGCCATGACATCTGGGACTGGCACTCCCTACGAGCACCACTTC	CSAMTSGTGTPYEHHF
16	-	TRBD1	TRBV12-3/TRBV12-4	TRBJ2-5	TGTGCCAGCAGTTTGAGGACAGGGGACCTTCGGGAGACCCAGTACTTC	CASSLRTGDLRETQYF
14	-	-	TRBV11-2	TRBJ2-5	TGTGCCAGTAGTCCCAGGACGCTTAAAGAGACCCAGTACTTC	CASSPRTLKETQYF
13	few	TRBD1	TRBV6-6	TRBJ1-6	TGTGCCAGCAGTACAACAGGGGCTTCGCCCCTCCACTTT	CASSTTGASPLHF
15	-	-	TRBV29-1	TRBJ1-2	TGCAGCGTTATGAGTGCGGGGAAGAGGAATTATAGCTACACCTTC	CSVMSAGKRNYSYTF
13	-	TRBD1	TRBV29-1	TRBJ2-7	TGCAGCGCTGCCCCGACAGGGCTCCACGAGCTATACTTC	CSAAPTGLHELYF
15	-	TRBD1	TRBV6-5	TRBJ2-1	TGTGCCAGCAGTTACAACGGACAGGCGAACAGTGAGCAGTTCTTC	CASSYNGQANSEQFF
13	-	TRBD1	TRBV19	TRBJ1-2	TGTGCCAGGGGGGACAGGTCACGCTATGGCTACACCTTC	CARGDRSRYGYTF
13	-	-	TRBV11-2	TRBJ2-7	TGTGCCAGCAGTTTGAGCCCTGGCGTTGAGCAGTGCTTC	CASSLSPGVEQCF
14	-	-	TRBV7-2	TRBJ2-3	TGTGCCAGCAGCTTTGTCGTTAGCGCTGATACGCAGTATTTT	CASSFVVSADTQYF
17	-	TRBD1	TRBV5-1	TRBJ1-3	TGCGCCAGCAGCTTGGAGCGCCAGGGGGGAGCAGGAAATACCATATATTTT	CASSLERQGGAGNTIYF
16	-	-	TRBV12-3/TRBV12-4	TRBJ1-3	TGTGCCAGCAGTCTTGAGCAGCGCATCTCTGGAAGCACCATATATTTT	CASSLEQRISGSTIYF
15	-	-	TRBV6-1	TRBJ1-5	TGTGCCAGCTGTGATCCCGGACAAGGGAATCAGCCACAGCATTTT	CASCDPGQGNQPQHF
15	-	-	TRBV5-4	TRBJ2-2	TGTGCCAGCAGCCCGGAACAAGCGAACACTGGGGAGCTGTTTTTT	CASSPEQANTGELFF
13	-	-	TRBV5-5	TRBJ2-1	TGTGTCAGCAGCTACCGTACGGGCAATGAGCAGTTCTTC	CVSSYRTGNEQFF
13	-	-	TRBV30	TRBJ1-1	TGTGCCTGGAGTGTGGATATGAGGACTGAAGCTTTCTTT	CAWSVDMRTEAFF
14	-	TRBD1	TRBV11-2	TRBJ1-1	TGTGCCAGCATGACCCTAGGACAGGGCGGTGAAGTTTTCTTT	CASMTLGQGGEVFF
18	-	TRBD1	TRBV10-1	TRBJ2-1	TGCGCCAGCAGTGAGTCGAGGACAGGGTCAGTGGCCAACAATGAGCAGTTCTTC	CASSESRTGSVANNEQFF
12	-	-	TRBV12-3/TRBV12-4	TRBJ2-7	TGTGTCAGCAGTCCGAACCCGGACGAGCAGTACTTC	CVSSPNPDEQYF
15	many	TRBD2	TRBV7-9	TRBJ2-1	TGTGCCAGCAGCTTCGGCGGGGGGGGGACAGCTGAGCAGTTCTTC	CASSFGGGGTAEQFF
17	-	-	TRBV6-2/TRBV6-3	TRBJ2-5	TGTGCCAGCAGTTATGGTTCAGTGGGAGGATGTGGAGAGACCCAGTACTTC	CASSYGSVGGCGETQYF
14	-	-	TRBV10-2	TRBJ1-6	TGCGCCAGCAGTGAGTCCACGGTTAATTTACCCCTCCATTTT	CASSESTVNLPLHF
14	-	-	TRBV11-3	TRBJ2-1	TGTGCCAGCAACTTAGGCGTCTCGGACATTGAGCAGTTCTTC	CASNLGVSDIEQFF
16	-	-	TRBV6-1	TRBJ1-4	TGTGTCAGCAGTGGAGCGGGTCTGGCAAATAATAAAAAACTGTTTTTT	CVSSGAGLANNKKLFF
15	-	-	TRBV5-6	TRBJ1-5	TGTACCAGCAGCATCTTGGGCAGGGGCGATCAGCCCCAACATTTT	CTSSILGRGDQPQHF
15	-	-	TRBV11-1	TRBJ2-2	TGTGCCAGCAGGTATACAGGACCTTTCTCCGGGCATCTGTTTTTT	CASRYTGPFSGHLFF
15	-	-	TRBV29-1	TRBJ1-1	TGCAGCGTTGCAGGGGACTGGGGGATGAACACTGGAGCTTTCTTC	CSVAGDWGMNTGAFF
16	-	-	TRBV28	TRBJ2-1	TGTGCCAGCACCCCCCCTGAGCGTGGGGGCTACAATGAGCAGTTCTTC	CASTPPERGGYNEQFF
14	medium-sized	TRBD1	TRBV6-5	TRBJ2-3	TGTGCCAGCAAAAGGACAGGGGGCACAGATACGCAGTATTTT	CASKRTGGTDTQYF
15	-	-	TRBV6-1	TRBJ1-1	TGTGCCAGCAGTGAAGCAGTCTACGCGAACAATGAAGCTTTCTTT	CASSEAVYANNEAFF
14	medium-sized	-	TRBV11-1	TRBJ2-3	TGTGCCAGCAGTCCCGGGCCAAGCACAGATACGCAGTATTTT	CASSPGPSTDTQYF
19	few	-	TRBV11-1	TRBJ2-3	TGTGCCAGCAGCTCTGGGGGAAGCACTGTTGGAGCTCGCACGGATACGCAGTATTTT	CASSSGGSTVGARTDTQYF
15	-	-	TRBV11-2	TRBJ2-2	TGTGCCAGCAGTCCATGGAGTGTGAGCGCCGGGGAGCTATTTTTT	CASSPWSVSAGELFF
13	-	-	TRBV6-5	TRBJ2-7	TGTGCGAGCAGAATGGACATGGCTCACGAGCAGTACTTC	CASRMDMAHEQYF
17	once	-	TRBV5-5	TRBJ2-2	TGTGCCAGCAGCTTGCGAGGGTTGGGCGCGAACACCGAGGAGCTGTTTTTC	CASSLRGLGANTEELFF
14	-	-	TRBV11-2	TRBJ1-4	TGTGCCAGCAGCTTAGATCCTGGGGGGCCCAGGCTGTCTTTT	CASSLDPGGPRLSF
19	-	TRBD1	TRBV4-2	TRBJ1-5	TGTGCTAGCAGCCAGGGGACAGGGGGCATCCCGAATAGCAATCAGCCCAAGCATTTT	CASSQGTGGIPNSNQPKHF
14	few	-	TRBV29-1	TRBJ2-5	TGCAGTGTTGAATTCCCAGCCGCCCATGAGATCCAGTACTTC	CSVEFPAAHEIQYF
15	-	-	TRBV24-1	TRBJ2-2	TGTGTCACCAGTCCTATGGGGACGAACACCGGGGAGCTGTTTTTT	CVTSPMGTNTGELFF
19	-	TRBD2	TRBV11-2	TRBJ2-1	TGTGACAGCAGCTTCCAATGGGTGCCTGGGACTAGTGTGAGTCATGAGCAGTTCTTC	CDSSFQWVPGTSVSHEQFF
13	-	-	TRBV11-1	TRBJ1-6	TGTGCCAACAGCCTGACGCTGGTTTCACCCCTCCACTTT	CANSLTLVSPLHF
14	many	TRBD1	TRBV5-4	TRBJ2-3	TGTGCCAGCAGCCTGGACAGGGGTGCAGATACGCAGTATTTT	CASSLDRGADTQYF
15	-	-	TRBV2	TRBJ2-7	TGTGCCAGCAGTCCCCTAGCGTCACCCCGGGGGGAGCAGTACTTC	CASSPLASPRGEQYF